The entry below describes one T cell receptor beta chain. Its antigen remains unidentified. This CDR3 has 14 residues. V was trimmed by 3 bases and J by 5 bases, leaving 11 bases between them. CDR1 MNHEY and CDR2 SVGEGT come from the germline V gene. Synthesis of TCR beta cDNA was carried out from 450 to 650 ng total RNA with a constant-region primer. Three-round nested multiplex PCR performed with slightly modified ARM-PCR produced the TCR beta libraries. TRBV1-TRBV30 forward primers and a C-beta reverse primer were used in the first two PCR rounds, which each ran for approximately 9 cycles. TCRdb fed the multiplex PCR reads into MiXCR, producing one record per CDR3 protein. Altogether around 330,000 distinct CDR3 sequences are present, nearly 60% being singletons, with the ten largest covering over 15%. RNA was extracted from whole blood without cell sorting, alongside germline DNA. The data belong to a study of tumor-infiltrating lymphocytes in primary liver carcinoma. Study results and limitations: Blood fell significantly below tumors in its top-250-clone fraction (p = 0.039).

J is TRBJ2-1 and V is TRBV6-2 or TRBV6-3; D not certain. Sequenced: peripheral blood. This clonotype was obtained from a woman aged 25 to 39 with primary liver carcinoma and hepatitis B virus infection. In nucleotides, the CDR3 is TGTGCCAGCAGTTATTTGAGTCTCCACAATGAGCAGTTCTTC. Translation gives CASSYLSLHNEQFF.